The 3 T cell receptor beta chains presented below share a single source sample, sequenced in a study of CD8+CD57+ T cells in acquired aplastic anemia. Profiling of TCR beta VDJ combinations and CDR3 sequences used genomic DNA as template. TCRdb ran MiXCR on the reads and lists one entry per CDR3 protein. The sample records a few hundred thousand distinct CDR3 sequences, more than 25% being singletons. Patients chosen for sequencing had CD8+CD57+ cells that had expanded, as shown by flow cytometry. The specimen sequenced was sorted CD4+, CD8+, or CD8+CD57+ T cells (not recorded which) from PBMCs. These receptor sequences come from a human donor with aplastic anemia.

The chain is built from TRBV6-1 and TRBJ1-2, with D perhaps matching TRBD1 (5 bases). This CDR3 has 15 amino acids. V shed 1 base and J shed 4 bases, with 13 bases lying between them. Per germline, CDR1 MNHNS and CDR2 SASEGT. The CDR3, as DNA: TGTGCCAGCAGTGAAGTAGTGACAGCCTTCTATGGCTACACCTTC. Its protein product is CASSEVVTAFYGYTF.

A note on this clonotype: This may be a read error: a much more frequent sequence differs by one nucleotide. The V and J genes are TRBV21-1 and TRBJ1-4. TRBV21-1 is a pseudogene. The CDR3 sequence is 15 residues long. CDR3 sequence reads: CASSKGRLADEKLFF. The CDR3 DNA reads as TGTGCCAGCAGCAAAGGCAGGTTAGCGGACGAAAAACTGTTTTTT.

With respect to this clonotype: At one end the junction does not follow the germline gene, possibly because of a read error. In DNA form, the CDR3 reads TGTGCCAGCGTTGGCAGGCAGACCGGCTCCTACGGGCAGTACTTC. It yields the protein CASVGRQTGSYGQYF. The rearrangement links TRBV25-1 to TRBJ2-7, with D unclear. Germline V gives CDR1 MGHDK, CDR2 SYGVNS. There are 15 residues in the CDR3.